This T cell receptor (beta chain) emerged from a study of PD-L1 blockade in urothelial cancer. Study-level findings and limits: Patients with below-median pretreatment blood clonality survived longer.

With regard to this clone: Its antigen is as yet unknown.

Clones were sequenced by immunoSEQ multiplex PCR, and TCRdb holds only the in-frame ones, with some missing. Of roughly 100,000 clones in the sample, about 85% were seen once. Per the germline V gene, CDR1 is SQVTM and CDR2 is ANQGSEA. The CDR3 runs to 16 residues. V shed 7 bases, J shed 4 bases, and the junction held 15 bases outside the gene matches. This TCR was recovered from a man aged 50 to 59 with urothelial cancer. Specimen: PBMCs, collected around atezolizumab (anti-PD-L1) treatment. This chain connects TRBV29-1 to TRBJ2-1; 8 bases align to TRBD2. The CDR3 sequence is CSAIQGGRKGYNEQFF. DNA of the CDR3: TGCAGCGCTATCCAGGGCGGGAGGAAAGGATACAATGAGCAGTTCTTC.